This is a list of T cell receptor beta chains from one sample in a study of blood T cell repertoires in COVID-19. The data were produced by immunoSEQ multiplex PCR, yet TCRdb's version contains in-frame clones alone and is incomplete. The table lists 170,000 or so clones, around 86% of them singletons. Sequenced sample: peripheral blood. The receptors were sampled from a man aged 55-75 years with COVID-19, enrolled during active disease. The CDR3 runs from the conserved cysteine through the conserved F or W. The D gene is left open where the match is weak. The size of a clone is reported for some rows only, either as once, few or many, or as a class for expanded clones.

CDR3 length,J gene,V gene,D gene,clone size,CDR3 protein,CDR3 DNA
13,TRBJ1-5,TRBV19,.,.,CASSGGGNQPQHF,TGTGCCAGTAGTGGAGGGGGCAATCAGCCCCAGCATTTT
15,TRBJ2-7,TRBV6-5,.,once,CASSYSSQGGAEQYF,TGTGCCAGCAGTTACTCGAGTCAGGGGGGAGCCGAGCAGTACTTC
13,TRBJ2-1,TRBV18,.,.,CASRPDRNNEQFF,TGTGCCAGCCGTCCCGACAGGAACAATGAGCAGTTCTTC
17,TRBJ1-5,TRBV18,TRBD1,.,CASSPLAGTGSNQPQHF,TGTGCCAGCTCACCACTCGCCGGGACAGGGAGCAATCAGCCCCAGCATTTT
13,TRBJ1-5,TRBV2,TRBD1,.,CASRGTGNQPQHF,TGTGCCAGCAGGGGGACAGGGAATCAGCCCCAGCATTTT
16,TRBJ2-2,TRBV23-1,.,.,CASSQPGHPNTGELFF,TGCGCCAGCAGTCAACCGGGACACCCGAACACCGGGGAGCTGTTTTTT
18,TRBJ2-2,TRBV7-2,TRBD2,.,CASSPRSGLAGVGGELFF,TGTGCCAGCAGCCCCCGTTCGGGGCTAGCGGGAGTCGGCGGGGAGCTGTTTTTT
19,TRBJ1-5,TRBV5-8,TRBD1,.,CASTEGMTGGTRGGQPQHF,TGTGCCAGCACCGAAGGAATGACAGGGGGCACCCGGGGCGGTCAGCCCCAGCATTTT
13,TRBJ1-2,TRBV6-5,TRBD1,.,CASWGTGHYGYTF,TGTGCCTCCTGGGGGACAGGGCACTATGGCTACACCTTC
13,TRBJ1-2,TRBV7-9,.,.,CASSLQGGYGYTF,TGTGCCAGCAGCTTACAGGGTGGCTATGGCTACACCTTC